Listed here are 32 T cell receptor beta chains from one sample, sequenced in a study of human T cells and chemical hapten exposure. TCRdb reanalysed the RACE reads using MiXCR and keeps one entry per CDR3 protein. The data contain 300,000 to 450,000 distinct CDR3 sequences, around 5.5% of them singletons. The time point denotes: pre-sensitization, week 0. The treatment was: therapeutic diphenylcyclopropenone sensitization with weekly scalp DPC. Sequences were derived from whole blood, sampled in connection with sensitization to the hapten diphenylcyclopropenone (DPC). These receptors came from a woman aged 18-29 years with alopecia areata. Some clones in this sample may be carry-over from other donors' samples.

The table lists this clonotype with a few counts. This sequence joins TRBV7-6 and TRBJ1-6; D remains ambiguous. CDR3 size: 17 residues. V lost 2 bases and J lost 7, with 18 bases in between. The germline CDR1 and CDR2 sequences are SGHVS and FNYEAQ. In DNA form, the CDR3 reads TGTGCCAGCAGCTTATGGAACGGTGACCCCCCGAATTCACCCCTCCACTTT. Protein sequence: CASSLWNGDPPNSPLHF.

This clonotype was counted between two and nine times. The V call is TRBV28, the J call TRBJ1-1; D ambiguous. The CDR3 is made up of 13 amino acids. Germline-derived CDR1 and CDR2 are MDHEN and SYDVKM. The ends were cut back, 5 bases at V and 4 bases at J, with 11 bases in the middle. The CDR3 nucleotides are TGTGCCAGCAGTCGTTTATCTATCACTGAAGCTTTCTTT. Its protein product is CASSRLSITEAFF.

This clonotype has more than one count but fewer than ten. The chain links TRBV6-6 to TRBJ1-5; 7 bases align to TRBD1. V lost 8 bases, J lost 7 bases, and 8 bases stayed unmatched. This CDR3 spans 13 amino acids. Germline V CDR1 and CDR2: MNHNY, SVGAGI (reference sequence). The CDR3 DNA follows: TGTGCCAGCGAGACAGGGCTTACCCAGCCCCAGCATTTT. Protein: CASETGLTQPQHF.

The chain links TRBV29-1 to TRBJ2-4; weak D call: TRBD1 (5 bases). The CDR3 runs to 13 residues. The V gene's germline CDR1 is SQVTM and CDR2 ANQGSEA. Trimming removed 5 bases from V and 4 bases from J, with 12 bases in between. CDR3 region: CSVSDRTKNIQYF. DNA for the CDR3: TGCAGCGTTTCGGATAGGACAAAAAACATTCAGTACTTC.

This sequence joins TRBV20-1 and TRBJ1-5; TRBD1 is a possible D gene (5 bases). CDR1 DFQATT and CDR2 SNEGSKA come from the germline V gene (reference sequence). V was pared by 4 bases and J by 0 bases, with 10 bases between. The length of the CDR3 is 14 residues. DNA for the CDR3: TGCAGTGCTATTACGACAGATAGCAATCAGCCCCAGCATTTT. Translating it yields CSAITTDSNQPQHF.

This clonotype was seen more than once but under ten times. V gene TRBV6-2 or TRBV6-3 combines with J gene TRBJ1-4, with a weak D call TRBD1 (5 bases). The CDR3 extends over 15 amino acids. Germline V CDR1 and CDR2: MNHEY, SVGEGT. Deletions cut 8 bases from V and 4 bases from J, with 17 bases between. CDR3 residues: CASGKYRDGNEKLFF. DNA for the CDR3: TGTGCCAGCGGAAAATACCGGGACGGTAATGAAAAACTGTTTTTT.

This clonotype was seen many times. The rearrangement links TRBV2 to TRBJ2-7; TRBD2 agrees at 13 bases. Trimming took 5 bases from V and 7 from J; bases not matched to a gene: 8. Germline V gives CDR1 SNHLY, CDR2 FYNNEI. The CDR3 is 15 amino acids. In nucleotides, the CDR3 is TGTGCCAGCAGTCCCGGGACTAGCGGGGCTGAAGAGCAGTACTTC. It codes for CASSPGTSGAEEQYF.

This rearrangement joins TRBV4-1 to TRBJ2-5; tentative D call: TRBD2 (5 bases). The CDR3 loop spans 13 amino acids. Germline V CDR1 and CDR2: MGHRA, YSYEKL. Trimming took off 3 bases at V and 4 bases at J, with 9 bases between the two ends. The CDR3 here is CASSQLGRETQYF. The CDR3 DNA is TGCGCCAGCAGCCAGCTGGGGAGAGAGACCCAGTACTTC.

This rearrangement joins TRBV19 to TRBJ2-1; 8 nucleotides match TRBD2. CDR3 length: 17 residues. V dropped 3 bases and J dropped 5; count of bases not matched to a gene: 12. Looked up from germline, CDR1 is LNHDA and CDR2 is SQIVND (reference sequence). CDR3 bases: TGTGCCAGTAGTATTGCGGGTCGAGCGGGGGCCAACAATGAGCAGTTCTTC. Its translation: CASSIAGRAGANNEQFF.

This clonotype showed up just a few times. The chain carries TRBV7-2 and TRBJ1-4; 7 bases are a match to TRBD1. V lost 5 bases and J lost 7; bases outside the gene matches: 7. This CDR3 contains 14 residues. Germline V gene lookup returns CDR1 SGHTA and CDR2 FQGNSA. The CDR3 DNA sequence: TGTGCCAGCAGCCGGGACAGCGGCGGTGAAAAACTGTTTTTT. Its translation is CASSRDSGGEKLFF.

The gene calls are TRBV5-6 and TRBJ2-5; D gene ambiguous. The CDR3 has 16 amino acids. V shed 0 bases and J shed 1 base, with 13 bases lying between them. Germline CDR1 and CDR2: SGHDT and YYEEEE. The CDR3 DNA sequence: TGTGCCAGCAGCTTGGAAACCCCGCCACTCCAAGAGACCCAGTACTTC. Its translation is CASSLETPPLQETQYF.

V is TRBV6-2 or TRBV6-3 and J is TRBJ2-2; 11 bases align to TRBD2. CDR3 length: 17 residues. Germline V CDR1 and CDR2: MNHEY, SVGEGT. V shed 7 bases, J shed 6 bases, and the junction held 13 bases outside the gene matches. CDR3 amino acids: CASTPRLAGRRPGELFF. The CDR3 coding sequence is TGTGCCAGCACCCCTCGACTAGCGGGGAGACGGCCCGGGGAGCTGTTTTTT.

This clonotype showed up many times. The gene calls are TRBV18 and TRBJ1-1; possible D gene TRBD1, 5 bases. CDR3 size: 13 residues. Deletions cut 2 bases from V and 4 bases from J, with 8 bases between. Germline CDR1 KGHSH, CDR2 LQKENI. The CDR3 DNA reads TGTGCCAGCTCACCAGCGGGGGGCACTGAAGCTTTCTTT. Protein product: CASSPAGGTEAFF.

J is TRBJ1-1 and V is TRBV2; no clear D. There are 13 residues in the CDR3. The germline V gene has CDR1 SNHLY and CDR2 FYNNEI. V lost 5 bases and J 6 bases, leaving 13 bases between the germline ends. CDR3 residues: CASSSDGHSEAFF. The CDR3 DNA reads as TGTGCCAGCAGTTCCGACGGGCACTCTGAAGCTTTCTTT. Drawing the rest from reference TRBV2 and TRBJ1-1, the complete variable domain is EPEVTQTPSHQVTQMGQEVILRCVPISNHLYFYWYRQILGQKVEFLVSFYNNEISEKSEIFDDQFSVERPDGSNFTLKIRSTKLEDSAMYFCASSSDGHSEAFFGQGTRLTVV.

Concerning this clonotype: This may stem from a read error, because a much larger clone lies one nucleotide away. The chain uses TRBV4-2 and TRBJ2-3; D may be TRBD2 (5 bases). There are 16 residues in the CDR3. The germline gives CDR1 LGHNA, CDR2 YNFKEQ. CDR3 coding DNA: TGTGCCATCAGCCAAGATTTGAGGGCTAGCACAGATACGCAGTATTTT. Its translation: CAISQDLRASTDTQYF.

Ten or more counts support this clonotype. The chain combines TRBV5-4 with TRBJ2-3, with D uncertain. The CDR3 runs 12 residues. The germline V and J ends were trimmed by 1 base and 2 bases, with 2 bases remaining between them. Germline V gives CDR1 SGHNT, CDR2 YYREEE (reference sequence). The chain's CDR3 is CASSLFTDTQYF. Here the CDR3 DNA reads TGTGCCAGCAGCTTGTTCACAGATACGCAGTATTTT. Drawing the rest from reference TRBV5-4 and TRBJ2-3, the complete variable domain is ETGVTQSPTHLIKTRGQQVTLRCSSQSGHNTVSWYQQALGQGPQFIFQYYREEENGRGNFPPRFSGLQFPNYSSELNVNALELDDSALYLCASSLFTDTQYFGPGTRLTVL.

This clonotype was found a few times. The rearrangement uses TRBV27 and TRBJ2-7; 9 bases map to TRBD1. Germline CDR1 reads MNHEY; CDR2 reads SMNVEV (reference sequence). CDR3 length: 13 amino acids. The ends lost 8 bases at V and 12 bases at J; junction bases unmatched: 14. CDR3 DNA: TGTGCCAGCTCTTCCGGGACAGGGACGTGGAGGTACTTC. This translates into CASSSGTGTWRYF.

This rearrangement joins TRBV11-2 to TRBJ2-3; D call uncertain. Germline-derived CDR1 and CDR2 are SGHAT and FQNNGV. There are 14 residues in the CDR3. V was trimmed by 0 bases and J by 2 bases, leaving 6 bases between them. In DNA form, the CDR3 reads TGTGCCAGCAGCTTAGAGTGGTCCACAGATACGCAGTATTTT. Its translation is CASSLEWSTDTQYF.

Sample share makes this clonotype large. The V call is TRBV4-3, the J call TRBJ2-2, with D uncertain. The CDR3 has 12 amino acids. V lost 3 bases and J 7 bases, leaving 6 bases between the germline ends. Looked up from germline, CDR1 is LGHNA and CDR2 is YSLEER. In DNA, the CDR3 is TGCGCCAGCAGCCAGAGAGACGGGGAGCTGTTTTTT. The encoded protein is CASSQRDGELFF.

This clonotype was seen ten or more times. This rearrangement joins TRBV28 to TRBJ2-3, with D tentatively TRBD1 or TRBD2 (5 bases each). V lost 3 bases and J lost 1, with 11 bases in between. This CDR3 contains 15 residues. CDR1 is MDHEN, CDR2 SYDVKM, per germline. CDR3 in amino acids: CASSLRGAGTDTQYF. The CDR3, as DNA: TGTGCCAGCAGTTTGAGAGGGGCTGGCACAGATACGCAGTATTTT.

The rearrangement links TRBV6-9 to TRBJ2-4, with D possibly being TRBD1 (6 bases). The CDR3 extends over 16 amino acids. V was pared by 1 base and J by 1 base, with 11 bases between. The germline gives CDR1 MNHGY, CDR2 SVAAGI. CDR3 loop: CASSYYPGVAKNIQYF. As DNA, the CDR3 is TGTGCCAGCAGTTATTATCCAGGGGTTGCCAAAAACATTCAGTACTTC.

This clonotype was counted at least ten times. The V call is TRBV7-3, the J call TRBJ1-1; D perhaps matches TRBD1 (5 bases). Germline values: CDR1 SGHTA, CDR2 FQGTGA. Trimming cost V 8 bases and J 4 bases, with 11 bases left between them. The CDR3 spans 12 residues. For the CDR3, the DNA is TGTGCCAGCCGAGGGGATAGCACTGAAGCTTTCTTT. Its protein is CASRGDSTEAFF.

Written as DNA, the CDR3 is TGTGCCAGCAGCAAAGCTCCGGGACTAGCGGGGGGGCCGAGCTATGAGCAGTTCTTC. It is translated as CASSKAPGLAGGPSYEQFF. The gene calls are TRBV7-9 and TRBJ2-1; TRBD2 matches 16 bases. The ends lost 5 bases at V and 8 bases at J; junction bases unmatched: 15. This CDR3 spans 19 amino acids. In germline, CDR1 is SEHNR, CDR2 FQNEAQ (reference sequence).

This clonotype has just a few counts. The chain is built from TRBV5-4 and TRBJ2-6, with D unclear. CDR3 size: 17 residues. Germline CDR1 and CDR2: SGHNT and YYREEE (reference sequence). V was cut by 2 bases and J by 0 bases, with 12 bases left in between. CDR3 amino acids: CASSLNSLSSGANVLTF. CDR3 nucleotide sequence: TGTGCCAGCAGCTTAAATTCACTCAGCTCTGGGGCCAACGTCCTGACTTTC.

This clonotype came up many times. The gene calls are TRBV9 and TRBJ1-5; D not certain. The V end lost 0 bases, the J end lost 4 bases, and 11 bases lay between the germline ends. This CDR3 comprises 15 residues. Looked up from germline, CDR1 is SGDLS and CDR2 is YYNGEE. The CDR3 sequence: CASSVGPSRNQPQHF. DNA for the CDR3: TGTGCCAGCAGCGTAGGCCCCTCGAGGAATCAGCCCCAGCATTTT.

This clonotype has at least ten counts. This chain links TRBV29-1 with TRBJ2-5; tentatively, D is TRBD1 (6 bases). This CDR3 comprises 14 residues. CDR1 is SQVTM, CDR2 ANQGSEA, per germline. The germline V and J ends were trimmed by 7 bases and 1 base, with 16 bases remaining between them. The CDR3 nucleotides read TGCAGCGCCAGGGGCGGATCCATCCAAGAGACCCAGTACTTC. Protein product: CSARGGSIQETQYF.

At least ten counts were recorded for this clonotype. The chain joins TRBV10-1 to TRBJ2-1, with 9 bases aligning to TRBD1. Germline CDR1 is WNHNN and CDR2 is SYGVQD (reference sequence). V was pared by 3 bases and J by 6 bases, with 9 bases of the junction left unmatched. This CDR3 comprises 16 residues. CDR3 in amino acids: CASSDLPGQGSNEQFF. In nucleotides, the CDR3 is TGCGCCAGCAGTGATTTACCGGGACAGGGTAGCAATGAGCAGTTCTTC.

This clonotype was found many times. The rearrangement links TRBV3-1 to TRBJ1-5; D gene unclear. V was cut by 2 bases and J by 9 bases, with 11 bases left in between. CDR3 length equals 13 residues. Germline V CDR1 and CDR2: LGHDT, YNNKEL (reference sequence). DNA for the CDR3: TGTGCCAGCAGCCAACAAATAAGCGGGCCCCAGCATTTT. Its protein is CASSQQISGPQHF.

This clonotype has at least ten counts. The V gene is TRBV11-3, the J gene TRBJ2-7; tentatively, D is TRBD2 (5 bases). This CDR3 comprises 14 residues. Germline CDR1 reads SGHNT; CDR2 reads YENEEA. V was trimmed by 5 bases and J by 0 bases, leaving 11 bases between them. CDR3 sequence: CASSPTGNSYEQYF. Here the CDR3 DNA reads TGTGCCAGCAGCCCAACGGGAAACTCCTACGAGCAGTACTTC.

This clonotype has more than one count but fewer than ten. This chain links TRBV5-6 with TRBJ1-1; no clear D gene. Deletions cut 5 bases from V and 3 bases from J, with 17 bases between. This CDR3 is 15 amino acids long. CDR1 SGHDT and CDR2 YYEEEE come from the germline V gene. Here the CDR3 reads CASSSGGKTYTEAFF. The CDR3 bases are TGTGCCAGCAGTTCCGGAGGGAAGACCTACACTGAAGCTTTCTTT. The full variable domain, its missing parts supplied by reference TRBV5-6 and TRBJ1-1, is DAGVTQSPTHLIKTRGQQVTLRCSPKSGHDTVSWYQQALGQGPQFIFQYYEEEERQRGNFPDRFSGHQFPNYSSELNVNALLLGDSALYLCASSSGGKTYTEAFFGQGTRLTVV.

There are a few counts of this clonotype. The genes are TRBV20-1 and TRBJ1-2; unclear D gene. Trimming removed 6 bases at V and 0 bases at J, with 11 bases between. This CDR3 is built from 13 residues. Germline CDR1 reads DFQATT; CDR2 reads SNEGSKA (reference sequence). CDR3 sequence (DNA): TGCAGTGCCTGGACGGTAGCTAACTATGGCTACACCTTC. Its translation is CSAWTVANYGYTF.

This chain joins TRBV2 and TRBJ2-1; 15 bases align to TRBD2. The CDR3 contains 16 residues. Unmatched junction bases numbered 5, after V lost 4 bases and J lost 7 bases. Germline assignment: CDR1 SNHLY and CDR2 FYNNEI. The CDR3 nucleotides read TGTGCCAGCAGTGCGGGACTAGCGGGGGGCATGAATGAGCAGTTCTTC. Its translation: CASSAGLAGGMNEQFF.